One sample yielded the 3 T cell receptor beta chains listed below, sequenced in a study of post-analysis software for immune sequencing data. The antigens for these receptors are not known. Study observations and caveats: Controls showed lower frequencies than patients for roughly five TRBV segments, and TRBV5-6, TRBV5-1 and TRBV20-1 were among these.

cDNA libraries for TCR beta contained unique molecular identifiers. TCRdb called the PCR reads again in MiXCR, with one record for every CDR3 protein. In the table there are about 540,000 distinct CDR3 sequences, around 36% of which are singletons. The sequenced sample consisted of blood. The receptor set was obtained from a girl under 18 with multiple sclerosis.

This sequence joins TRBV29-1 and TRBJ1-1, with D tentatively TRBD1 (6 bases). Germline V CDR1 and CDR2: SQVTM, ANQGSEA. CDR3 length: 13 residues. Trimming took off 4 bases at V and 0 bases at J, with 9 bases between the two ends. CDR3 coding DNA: TGCAGCGTTGGAGGACAGATGAACACTGAAGCTTTCTTT. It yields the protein CSVGGQMNTEAFF.

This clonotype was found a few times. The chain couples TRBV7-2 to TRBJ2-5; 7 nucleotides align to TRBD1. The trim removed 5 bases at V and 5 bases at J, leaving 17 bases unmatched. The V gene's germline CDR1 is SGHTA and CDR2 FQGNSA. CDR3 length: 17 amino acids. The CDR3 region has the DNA TGTGCCAGCAGCACCTCCCTGACAGGGATTCCGGTCGAGACCCAGTACTTC. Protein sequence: CASSTSLTGIPVETQYF.

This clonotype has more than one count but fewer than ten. The CDR3 DNA follows: TGTGCCACCAGTGATTTTAGGGGACAGGGTTACAATGAGCAGTTCTTC. Translation gives CATSDFRGQGYNEQFF. The rearrangement links TRBV24-1 to TRBJ2-1; 9 bases fit TRBD1. In germline, CDR1 is KGHDR, CDR2 SFDVKD. This CDR3 has 16 amino acids. V lost 1 base to trimming and J lost 4 bases; unmatched junction nucleotides: 4.